The sequence of this T cell receptor (beta chain) was determined in a study of response to subunit inactivated influenza vaccine. Trimming cost V 5 bases and J 14 bases, with 13 bases left between them. The CDR3 has 11 amino acids. Germline assignment: CDR1 SEHNR and CDR2 FQNEAQ (reference sequence). In this sample, this clonotype turned up a few times. Its antigen is currently unknown. TCRdb redid the calling of the RT-PCR reads with MiXCR, one entry per CDR3 protein. The data show 700,000 to 800,000 distinct CDR3 sequences, with around a sixth seen just once and approximately 10% held by the top ten. Study-level results: Each seasonal influenza vaccination, the authors suggested, recruits few new T cells.

This chain uses TRBV7-9 with TRBJ2-1; D assignment may be TRBD1 or TRBD2 (5 bases each). The sequencing here drew on PBMCs from blood, taken about 5 days after vaccination. This TCR was sampled from a man between 50 and 59 years old who received an inactivated influenza vaccine. CDR3 sequence reads: CASSPRGEEFF. In nucleotides, the CDR3 is TGTGCCAGCAGCCCTCGAGGGGAAGAGTTCTTC.